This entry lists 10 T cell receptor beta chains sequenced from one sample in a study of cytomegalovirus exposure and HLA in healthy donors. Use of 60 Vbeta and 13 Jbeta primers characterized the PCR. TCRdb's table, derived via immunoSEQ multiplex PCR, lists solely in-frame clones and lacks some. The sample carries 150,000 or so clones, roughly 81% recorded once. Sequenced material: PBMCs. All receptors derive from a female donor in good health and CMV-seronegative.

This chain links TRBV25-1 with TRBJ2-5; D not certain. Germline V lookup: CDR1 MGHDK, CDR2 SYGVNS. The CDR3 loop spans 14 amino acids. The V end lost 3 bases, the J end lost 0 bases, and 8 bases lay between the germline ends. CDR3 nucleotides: TGTGCCAGCAGTGACTCGTCGTACCAAGAGACCCAGTACTTC. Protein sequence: CASSDSSYQETQYF.

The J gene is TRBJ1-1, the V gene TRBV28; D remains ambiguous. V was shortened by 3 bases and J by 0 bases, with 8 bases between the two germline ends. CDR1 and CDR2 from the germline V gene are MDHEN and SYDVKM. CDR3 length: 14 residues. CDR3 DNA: TGTGCCAGCAGTTTGGTCGGGATGAACACTGAAGCTTTCTTT. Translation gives CASSLVGMNTEAFF.

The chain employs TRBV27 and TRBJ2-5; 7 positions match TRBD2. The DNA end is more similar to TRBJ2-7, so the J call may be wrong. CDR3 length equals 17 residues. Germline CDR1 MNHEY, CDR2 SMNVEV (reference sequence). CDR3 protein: CASSPFRGLTVNYEQYF. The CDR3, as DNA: TGTGCCAGCAGTCCGTTTAGGGGACTAACTGTAAACTACGAGCAGTACTTC.

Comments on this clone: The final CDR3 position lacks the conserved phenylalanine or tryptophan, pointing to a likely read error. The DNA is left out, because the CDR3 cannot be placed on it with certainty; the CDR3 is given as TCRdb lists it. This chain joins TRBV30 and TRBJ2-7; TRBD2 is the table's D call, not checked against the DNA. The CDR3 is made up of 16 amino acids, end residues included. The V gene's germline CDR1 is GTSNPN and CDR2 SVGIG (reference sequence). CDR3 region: CAWSPALAGPRTTIRL.

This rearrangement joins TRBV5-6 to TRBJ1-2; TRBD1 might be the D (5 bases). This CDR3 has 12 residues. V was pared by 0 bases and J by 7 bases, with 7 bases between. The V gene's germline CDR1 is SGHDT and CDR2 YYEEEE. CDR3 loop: CASSLEGLGYTF. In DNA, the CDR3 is TGTGCCAGCAGCTTGGAGGGACTTGGCTACACCTTC.

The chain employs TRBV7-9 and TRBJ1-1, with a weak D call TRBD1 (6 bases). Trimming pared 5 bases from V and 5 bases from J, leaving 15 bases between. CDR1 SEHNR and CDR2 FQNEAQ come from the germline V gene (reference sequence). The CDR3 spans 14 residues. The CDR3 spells CASSRDTPGTEAFF. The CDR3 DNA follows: TGTGCCAGCAGCCGGGACACCCCGGGAACTGAAGCTTTCTTT.

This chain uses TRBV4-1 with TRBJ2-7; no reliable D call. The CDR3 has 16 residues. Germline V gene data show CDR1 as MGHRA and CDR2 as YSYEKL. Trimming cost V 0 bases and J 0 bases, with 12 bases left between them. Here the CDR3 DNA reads TGCGCCAGCAGCCAAGAGGTACTAAAACTCTCCTACGAGCAGTACTTC. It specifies CASSQEVLKLSYEQYF.

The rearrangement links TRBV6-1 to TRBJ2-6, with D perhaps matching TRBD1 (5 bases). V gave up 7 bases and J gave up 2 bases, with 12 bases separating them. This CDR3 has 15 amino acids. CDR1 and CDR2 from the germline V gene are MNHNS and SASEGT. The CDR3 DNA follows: TGTGCCAGCAATGACGCAGGGCCTGGGGCCAACGTCCTGACTTTC. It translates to CASNDAGPGANVLTF.

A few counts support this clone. The CDR3 sequence: CASSLVFGGEGYTF. In nucleotides, the CDR3 is TGTGCCAGCAGCTTAGTATTTGGGGGCGAAGGCTACACCTTC. The chain couples TRBV7-2 to TRBJ1-2; tentative D call: TRBD1 (6 bases). V was trimmed by 1 base and J by 8 bases, leaving 14 bases between them. The CDR3 runs 14 residues. Per the germline V gene, CDR1 is SGHTA and CDR2 is FQGNSA.

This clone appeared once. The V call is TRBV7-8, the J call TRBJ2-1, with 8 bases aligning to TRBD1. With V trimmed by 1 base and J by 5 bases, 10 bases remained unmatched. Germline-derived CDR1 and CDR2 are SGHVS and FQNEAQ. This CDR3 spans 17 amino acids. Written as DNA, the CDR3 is TGTGCCAGCAGCTTAGGGGCGGTGGGACAGGCAAACAATGAGCAGTTCTTC. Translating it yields CASSLGAVGQANNEQFF.